This TCR beta chain was identified during a study of shared clonotypes between healthy human individuals. Original processing notes: ImmunoSEQ gave junction-only sequences without quality scores, so filtering differed. Method: immunoSEQ multiplex PCR; TCRdb's copy keeps in-frame clones and lacks some. The V and J calls and the clone size are those of that table, but D and trimming were determined from the DNA. The table lists approximately 1,500,000 clones, roughly 96% of them singletons. Points from the study as a whole: Only blood underwent sampling, and tissue repertoires likely differ.

Comments on this clone: Its specificity is not known.

Trimming at V came to 5 bases and at J to 1 base, leaving 1 base not matched to a gene. The germline V gene encodes CDR1 SGHAT and CDR2 FQNNGV. There are 13 residues in the CDR3. Sequencing used naive CD4+ T cells sorted from blood. Regarding subset: CD45RA+ positively selected. The chain has TRBV11-2 and TRBJ2-7; 8 nucleotides line up with TRBD1. The TCR comes from a man aged 30-40 years in good health. The CDR3: CASSRDRSYEQYF. CDR3 nucleotides: TGTGCCAGCAGCCGGGACAGGTCCTACGAGCAGTACTTC.